These 17 T cell receptor beta chains came from one sample sequenced in a study of cytomegalovirus exposure and HLA in healthy donors. The study ran its PCR with 60 Vbeta and 13 Jbeta primers. TCRdb's copy holds only in-frame clones and misses some; the assay was immunoSEQ multiplex PCR. Here the sample spans approximately 170,000 clones, approximately 73% being singletons. Input material: PBMCs. The origin of the receptors is a man aged 50 or older in good health and CMV-seronegative.

The V gene is TRBV29-1, the J gene TRBJ1-1, with TRBD1 matching 8 bases. The V and J ends lost 7 bases and 1 base, in that order; junction bases with no gene match: 5. CDR1 SQVTM and CDR2 ANQGSEA come from the germline V gene. The CDR3 has 13 residues. CDR3 sequence: CSARQGSNTEAFF. The CDR3 nucleotides are TGCAGCGCCCGACAGGGGTCGAACACTGAAGCTTTCTTT.

The V and J genes are TRBV7-3 and TRBJ2-7, with 9 bases identical to TRBD1. This CDR3 is 14 amino acids long. Germline V lookup: CDR1 SGHTA, CDR2 FQGTGA. The trim removed 3 bases at V and 0 bases at J, leaving 0 bases unmatched. For the CDR3, the DNA is TGTGCCAGCAGCTTGACAGGGGGCTCCTACGAGCAGTACTTC. Translation: CASSLTGGSYEQYF. The full variable domain, in which reference TRBV7-3 and TRBJ2-7 provide the parts outside the CDR3, is GAGVSQTPSNKVTEKGKYVELRCDPISGHTALYWYRQSLGQGPEFLIYFQGTGAADDSGLPNDRFFAVRPEGSVSTLKIQRTERGDSAVYLCASSLTGGSYEQYFGPGTRLTVT.

The chain joins TRBV5-6 to TRBJ1-1; TRBD1 matches at 10 bases. Germline values: CDR1 SGHDT, CDR2 YYEEEE. This CDR3 is built from 14 residues. With 3 bases clipped from V and 5 bases from J, the junction kept 4 bases outside the gene matches. This CDR3 reads CASSSTGGRTEAFF. CDR3 in DNA: TGTGCCAGCAGCTCGACAGGGGGCAGGACTGAAGCTTTCTTT.

This clone turned up a few times. The chain recombines TRBV11-1 with TRBJ1-1, with D unclear. V was clipped by 2 bases and J by 8 bases, with 18 bases between them. The CDR3 is made up of 15 amino acids. The germline CDR1 and CDR2 sequences are SGHAT and FQDESV (reference sequence). The CDR3 spells CASSLLIGVGGEAFF. In DNA form, the CDR3 reads TGTGCCAGCAGCTTACTAATAGGAGTAGGCGGAGAAGCTTTCTTT.

The chain links TRBV5-4 to TRBJ1-1, with D unresolved. V was pared by 0 bases and J by 7 bases, with 10 bases between. Germline CDR1 reads SGHNT; CDR2 reads YYREEE (reference sequence). The CDR3 runs 13 residues. CDR3 coding DNA: TGTGCCAGCAGCTTGGTAGGAGTTAATGAAGCTTTCTTT. It specifies CASSLVGVNEAFF.

This clone was seen only once. The genes are TRBV19 and TRBJ2-7; 10 positions agree with TRBD1. The germline V gene encodes CDR1 LNHDA and CDR2 SQIVND (reference sequence). The junction had 11 bases not matched to a gene; V was cut back by 7 bases and J by 5 bases. The CDR3 is made up of 15 amino acids. As DNA, the CDR3 is TGTGCCAGTAAAAACGTCGGGACAGGGGAAAACGAGCAGTACTTC. Translated, it gives CASKNVGTGENEQYF. Drawing the rest from reference TRBV19 and TRBJ2-7, the complete variable domain is DGGITQSPKYLFRKEGQNVTLSCEQNLNHDAMYWYRQDPGQGLRLIYYSQIVNDFQKGDIAEGYSVSREKKESFPLTVTSAQKNPTAFYLCASKNVGTGENEQYFGPGTRLTVT.

The chain employs TRBV7-9 and TRBJ1-4; D might be TRBD1 (6 bases). Per germline, CDR1 SEHNR and CDR2 FQNEAQ (reference sequence). V was pared by 1 base and J by 8 bases, with 8 bases between. This CDR3 has 13 residues. The CDR3 DNA sequence: TGTGCCAGCAGCTTAGATGGGGGCGAAAAACTGTTTTTT. Amino acid sequence: CASSLDGGEKLFF.

The chain uses TRBV7-5 and TRBJ1-4; the DNA was not used to check the table's D call, TRBD1. TRBV7-5 is a pseudogene locus. The CDR3 spans 15 residues. CDR3 residues: CARSPITGFFEKLFF. The DNA for the CDR3 is TGTGCCAGAAGCCCAATTACAGGGTTTTTTGAAAAACTGTTTTTT.

In this sample, this clone turned up a few times. The rearrangement uses TRBV4-1 and TRBJ2-3; perhaps TRBD1 as D (5 bases). The V end was cut by 3 bases, the J end by 2 bases, with 12 bases between. This CDR3 comprises 15 residues. Per germline, CDR1 MGHRA and CDR2 YSYEKL. CDR3 coding DNA: TGCGCCAGCAGCCACCGAAGGGGAACCACAGATACGCAGTATTTT. As protein: CASSHRRGTTDTQYF.

The chain has TRBV2 and TRBJ1-2; the match to TRBD1 covers 8 bases. Germline lookup yields CDR1 SNHLY and CDR2 FYNNEI. This CDR3 is 13 amino acids long. V lost 7 bases, J lost 5 bases, and 6 bases stayed unmatched. This chain's CDR3 is CASNNGQGYGYTF. CDR3 bases: TGTGCCAGCAACAATGGACAGGGTTATGGCTACACCTTC.

V is TRBV5-1 and J is TRBJ2-5, with 11 bases identical to TRBD1. Germline CDR1 is SGHRS and CDR2 is YFSETQ. CDR3 size: 14 residues. Trimming took 4 bases from V and 13 from J; bases not matched to a gene: 12. The CDR3 nucleotides read TGCGCCAGCAGCCCCGGACAGGGGGCCGAATCGCCGTACTTC. Its protein product is CASSPGQGAESPYF.

This sequence joins TRBV5-6 and TRBJ2-5, with a possible D match to TRBD2 (5 bases). TRBJ2-7 matches the DNA end more closely, so the J call is doubtful. The germline gives CDR1 SGHDT, CDR2 YYEEEE. CDR3 length: 16 amino acids. The CDR3 is CASSQVGDTDSYEQYF. The CDR3 DNA reads TGTGCCAGCAGCCAAGTGGGAGACACCGACTCCTACGAGCAGTACTTC.

The rearrangement uses TRBV5-1 and TRBJ1-2, with TRBD1 identical over 7 bases. The germline V gene has CDR1 SGHRS and CDR2 YFSETQ. The CDR3 has 16 residues. With V trimmed by 1 base and J by 3 bases, 9 bases remained unmatched. CDR3 sequence (DNA): TGCGCCAGCAGCTTGTCCCCCGGGACAGTTGACTATGGCTACACCTTC. Residues: CASSLSPGTVDYGYTF.

The chain employs TRBV16 and TRBJ1-2; the match to TRBD1 covers 10 bases. The V gene's germline CDR1 is KGHSY and CDR2 FQNENV. The CDR3 extends over 16 amino acids. The V and J ends lost 5 bases and 0 bases, in that order; junction bases with no gene match: 6. CDR3: CASSGTGAQSNYGYTF. For the CDR3, the DNA is TGTGCCAGCAGCGGGACAGGGGCCCAATCTAACTATGGCTACACCTTC.

The chain carries TRBV18 and TRBJ2-3; perhaps TRBD2 as D (6 bases). The CDR3 has 15 amino acids. Germline-derived CDR1 and CDR2 are KGHSH and LQKENI. Trimming took 2 bases from V and 0 from J, leaving 9 bases between them. The CDR3 reads CASSPSSGSTDTQYF. The CDR3, as DNA: TGTGCCAGCTCACCAAGTAGCGGAAGCACAGATACGCAGTATTTT. The variable domain in full, with the rest retrieved from reference TRBV18 and TRBJ2-3, is NAGVMQNPRHLVRRRGQEARLRCSPMKGHSHVYWYRQLPEEGLKFMVYLQKENIIDESGMPKERFSAEFPKEGPSILRIQQVVRGDSAAYFCASSPSSGSTDTQYFGPGTRLTVL.

The chain has TRBV9 and TRBJ2-5; 8 positions agree with TRBD2. CDR1 SGDLS and CDR2 YYNGEE come from the germline V gene. This CDR3 comprises 15 residues. The junction had 10 bases not matched to a gene; V was cut back by 4 bases and J by 5 bases. The CDR3 DNA sequence: TGTGCCAGCAGCCCTGGACTAGCTCGGCGGGAGACCCAGTACTTC. Its protein product is CASSPGLARRETQYF.

The gene calls are TRBV11-1 and TRBJ2-7, with TRBD1 matching over 9 bases. The CDR3 covers 16 residues. V was clipped by 6 bases and J by 0 bases; unmatched bases: 9. Germline V gene sequence: CDR1 SGHAT, CDR2 FQDESV (reference sequence). CDR3 in amino acids: CASSQATDRGSYEQYF. The CDR3 region has the DNA TGTGCCAGCAGTCAAGCTACGGACAGGGGCTCCTACGAGCAGTACTTC. The whole variable domain, filled in from reference TRBV11-1 and TRBJ2-7, reads EAEVAQSPRYKITEKSQAVAFWCDPISGHATLYWYRQILGQGPELLVQFQDESVVDDSQLPKDRFSAERLKGVDSTLKIQPAELGDSAMYLCASSQATDRGSYEQYFGPGTRLTVT.